One sample yielded the 30 T cell receptor beta chains listed below, sequenced in a study of cytomegalovirus exposure and HLA in healthy donors (dated by TCRdb to about 2017). The library was produced with the immunoSEQ multiplex PCR assay. A mixture of 60 forward primers for TCR Vbeta segments and 13 reverse primers for TCR Jbeta segments was used in the multiplex PCR. TCRdb obtained this table from immuneACCESS and retained in-frame rearrangements with V and J assigned. These tables miss some clones; where compared with another copy, unresolved V genes account for less than half of the shortfall, and the remainder is unexplained. The sample table lists about 93,000 clones, approximately 72% of them with a count of one. In total, the top ten clones hold around 3.2% of the sample. The sample comprised PBMCs. The receptor source for this set is a woman aged 40 to 50 in good health and CMV-seronegative.

The V call is TRBV11-2, the J call TRBJ2-1; D perhaps matches TRBD1 (7 bases). CDR1 is SGHAT and CDR2 is FQNNGV in the germline V gene. The CDR3 has 16 residues. V was trimmed by 4 bases and J by 4 bases, leaving 17 bases between them. This CDR3 reads CASSSLQGGMYNEQFF. The CDR3 DNA is TGTGCCAGCAGCTCCCTTCAGGGGGGAATGTACAATGAGCAGTTCTTC.

V and J are TRBV6-5 and TRBJ1-1, with a tentative D call TRBD1 (5 bases). Germline assignment: CDR1 MNHEY and CDR2 SVGAGI. Trimming pared 1 base from V and 7 bases from J, leaving 7 bases between. The CDR3 sequence is 12 residues long. CDR3 sequence reads: CASSYYDSEAFF. The CDR3 DNA follows: TGTGCCAGCAGTTACTATGACAGTGAAGCTTTCTTT.

There are a few counts of this clone. The V gene is TRBV27, the J gene TRBJ1-4; D may be TRBD1 (5 bases). Trimming pared 5 bases from V and 4 bases from J, leaving 14 bases between. The CDR3 is made up of 15 amino acids. CDR1 and CDR2 from the germline V gene are MNHEY and SMNVEV (reference sequence). The CDR3 is CASSPILRGNEKLFF. The CDR3 nucleotides are TGTGCCAGCAGTCCAATCCTAAGGGGTAATGAAAAACTGTTTTTT.

The chain links TRBV5-6 to TRBJ1-1, with TRBD1 as a possible D gene (5 bases). Germline assignment: CDR1 SGHDT and CDR2 YYEEEE. The CDR3 runs 14 residues. V was clipped by 2 bases and J by 0 bases, with 8 bases between them. The CDR3 DNA follows: TGTGCCAGCAGCTTCAAGGGGTTGAACACTGAAGCTTTCTTT. Its protein product is CASSFKGLNTEAFF.

This clone was counted a single time. This rearrangement joins TRBV28 to TRBJ1-2; D unclear. Germline CDR1 reads MDHEN; CDR2 reads SYDVKM. The ends were cut back, 5 bases at V and 1 base at J, with 11 bases in the middle. This CDR3 has 14 residues. The CDR3 region is CASSLQSRNYGYTF. The CDR3 DNA reads as TGTGCCAGCAGTCTACAGTCGCGTAACTATGGCTACACCTTC.

The CDR3 is CASRTGLGRGETQYF. The CDR3 DNA sequence: TGTGCCAGTAGGACGGGCCTCGGGAGGGGAGAGACCCAGTACTTC. The gene calls are TRBV19 and TRBJ2-5; 8 bases are shared with TRBD2. There are 15 residues in the CDR3. Trimming cost V 6 bases and J 4 bases; bases outside gene matches: 10. Germline V lookup: CDR1 LNHDA, CDR2 SQIVND (reference sequence). The full variable domain, its missing parts supplied by reference TRBV19 and TRBJ2-5, is DGGITQSPKYLFRKEGQNVTLSCEQNLNHDAMYWYRQDPGQGLRLIYYSQIVNDFQKGDIAEGYSVSREKKESFPLTVTSAQKNPTAFYLCASRTGLGRGETQYFGPGTRLLVL.

This rearrangement joins TRBV2 to TRBJ2-7, with D possibly matching TRBD2 (5 bases). The CDR3 runs to 13 residues. Trimming removed 7 bases at V and 6 bases at J, with 16 bases between. In germline, CDR1 is SNHLY, CDR2 FYNNEI. Here the CDR3 DNA reads TGTGCCAGCAAACCGGGATCTACGGGCGAGCAGTACTTC. It is translated as CASKPGSTGEQYF.

This chain joins TRBV30 and TRBJ2-3; no clear D gene. Between the trimmed V and J ends, which lost 1 base and 1 base, there was a span of 6 bases. CDR3 size: 13 residues. CDR1 and CDR2 (germline): GTSNPN, SVGIG (reference sequence). CDR3 nucleotides: TGTGCCTGGAGTGCCCGAGGCACAGATACGCAGTATTTT. This codes for CAWSARGTDTQYF. The full variable domain, its missing parts supplied by reference TRBV30 and TRBJ2-3, is SQTIHQWPATLVQPVGSPLSLECTVEGTSNPNLYWYRQAAGRGLQLLFYSVGIGQISSEVPQNLSASRPQDRQFILSSKKLLLSDSGFYLCAWSARGTDTQYFGPGTRLTVL.

This clone appeared a few times. The chain has TRBV6-5 and TRBJ2-7; D is possibly TRBD1 (6 bases). The CDR3 spans 13 residues. Per the germline V gene, CDR1 is MNHEY and CDR2 is SVGAGI. Trimming took off 6 bases at V and 3 bases at J, with 12 bases between the two ends. DNA for the CDR3: TGTGCCAGCAGACGCCCACAGGGCTACGAGCAGTACTTC. Translation gives CASRRPQGYEQYF.

In nucleotides, the CDR3 is TGTGCCAGCAGTGACTTGACAGGGGGCGCCGGTATTGAAAAACTGTTTTTT. Protein: CASSDLTGGAGIEKLFF. V gene TRBV25-1 combines with J gene TRBJ1-4, with 10 bases matching TRBD1. J lost 7 bases, V lost 3 bases, and 11 bases had no gene match. Germline CDR1 and CDR2: MGHDK and SYGVNS. CDR3 length: 17 residues.

Only a few counts were recorded for this clone. The chain employs TRBV27 and TRBJ2-1, with TRBD2 matching 14 bases. Unmatched junction bases numbered 7, after V lost 6 bases and J lost 3 bases. CDR3 length equals 17 residues. Germline CDR1 MNHEY, CDR2 SMNVEV (reference sequence). The CDR3 region is CASRLTGTSGSYNEQFF. DNA of the CDR3: TGTGCCAGCAGACTCACTGGGACTAGCGGGAGCTACAATGAGCAGTTCTTC.

This clone was counted once. J is TRBJ2-5 and V is TRBV11-3; 7 nucleotides line up with TRBD2. V gave up 5 bases and J gave up 2 bases; unmatched junction bases: 5. CDR1 and CDR2 (germline): SGHNT, YENEEA. The CDR3 is 14 residues long. The CDR3 reads CASSAGGGQETQYF. The CDR3 region has the DNA TGTGCCAGCAGCGCTGGGGGGGGGCAAGAGACCCAGTACTTC.

The gene calls are TRBV11-1 and TRBJ2-3; D gene uncertain. Trimming took 1 base from V and 1 from J, leaving 6 bases between them. The CDR3 runs 14 residues. Germline loops: CDR1 SGHAT, CDR2 FQDESV (reference sequence). The CDR3 spells CASSLGPGTDTQYF. The CDR3, as DNA: TGTGCCAGCAGCTTAGGTCCAGGCACAGATACGCAGTATTTT.

This clone has just a few counts. V and J are TRBV19 and TRBJ2-5; perhaps TRBD2 as D (6 bases). This CDR3 is built from 15 residues. Trimming left V 5 bases short and J 5 bases short, with 18 bases between. The germline V gene has CDR1 LNHDA and CDR2 SQIVND (reference sequence). CDR3 amino acids: CASSPPTRGVETQYF. CDR3 DNA: TGTGCCAGTAGTCCCCCGACTAGAGGAGTTGAGACCCAGTACTTC.

The chain combines TRBV30 with TRBJ2-1; D gene ambiguous. CDR1 GTSNPN and CDR2 SVGIG come from the germline V gene (reference sequence). This CDR3 is built from 10 residues. V was shortened by 2 bases and J by 9 bases, with 5 bases between the two germline ends. This CDR3 reads CAWSISEQFF. The CDR3 nucleotides are TGTGCCTGGAGTATTAGTGAGCAGTTCTTC.

J is TRBJ2-1 and V is TRBV4-3; 14 nucleotides agree with TRBD2. V trimming: 3 bases; J trimming: 1 base; junction bases outside the gene matches: 2. This CDR3 has 17 amino acids. Germline assignment: CDR1 LGHNA and CDR2 YSLEER. CDR3 bases: TGCGCCAGCAGCCAGGGGACTAGCGGGAGTTCCTACAATGAGCAGTTCTTC. This translates into CASSQGTSGSSYNEQFF.

This clone was detected a few times. This chain joins TRBV29-1 and TRBJ2-3; 12 bases are a match to TRBD2. CDR3 size: 14 residues. Germline V gene data show CDR1 as SQVTM and CDR2 as ANQGSEA. Trimming removed 5 bases from V and 8 bases from J; junction bases left unmatched: 8. In DNA form, the CDR3 reads TGCAGCGTTCAAGCTAGCGGGAGGGGGGTTACGCAGTATTTT. Translation: CSVQASGRGVTQYF.

CDR3 sequence reads: CAWSVQTPRYF. In DNA, the CDR3 is TGTGCCTGGAGTGTACAGACACCCCGGTACTTC. The chain combines TRBV30 with TRBJ2-5; no clear D. The V gene lost 0 bases and the J gene lost 13 bases, with 12 bases spanning the gap. The CDR3 sequence is 11 residues long. Germline assignment: CDR1 GTSNPN and CDR2 SVGIG (reference sequence).

This clone was seen once. This chain joins TRBV5-4 and TRBJ2-1, with 12 bases lining up with TRBD2. The CDR3 is 17 amino acids. V shed 0 bases and J 15 bases; nucleotides not matched to a gene: 16. CDR1 and CDR2 from the germline V gene are SGHNT and YYREEE (reference sequence). The CDR3: CASSLGGLAGGFGQLFF. As DNA, the CDR3 is TGTGCCAGCAGCTTGGGGGGCCTAGCGGGGGGGTTTGGTCAGTTGTTCTTC. The full variable domain, in which reference TRBV5-4 and TRBJ2-1 provide the parts outside the CDR3, is ETGVTQSPTHLIKTRGQQVTLRCSSQSGHNTVSWYQQALGQGPQFIFQYYREEENGRGNFPPRFSGLQFPNYSSELNVNALELDDSALYLCASSLGGLAGGFGQLFFGPGTRLTVL.

The gene calls are TRBV9 and TRBJ2-4; 7 bases match TRBD2. This CDR3 has 13 residues. Germline CDR1 reads SGDLS; CDR2 reads YYNGEE. Trimming took 5 bases from V and 8 from J; bases not matched to a gene: 7. The CDR3 spells CASSPGLGDIQYF. CDR3 DNA sequence: TGTGCCAGCAGTCCCGGACTAGGGGACATTCAGTACTTC.

Worth noting for this clone: The junction departs from germline at one end; a sequencing error may be responsible. The rearrangement uses TRBV4-1 and TRBJ2-3, with 8 bases that match TRBD1. Germline lookup yields CDR1 MGHRA and CDR2 YSYEKL. This CDR3 is 16 amino acids long. The CDR3 DNA sequence: TGCGCCAGCAGCCCGCGACAGGATCCGGGGACAGGTACGCAGTATTTT. Protein: CASSPRQDPGTGTQYF.

The V and J genes are TRBV18 and TRBJ1-5, with 7 bases identical to TRBD1. The CDR3 loop spans 14 amino acids. Germline CDR1 and CDR2: KGHSH and LQKENI. Trimming at V came to 6 bases and at J to 0 bases, leaving 2 bases not matched to a gene. CDR3 residues: CASSTGVSNQPQHF. CDR3 nucleotide sequence: TGTGCCAGCTCTACAGGGGTTAGCAATCAGCCCCAGCATTTT.

The CDR3 DNA follows: TGTGCCAGCAGTGTGGTCGGGAGGGCCAACGAGCAGTACTTC. Translated: CASSVVGRANEQYF. The V call is TRBV2, the J call TRBJ2-7; 8 bases line up with TRBD2. The CDR3 is 14 amino acids. In germline, CDR1 is SNHLY, CDR2 FYNNEI. V shed 4 bases and J 5 bases; nucleotides not matched to a gene: 7.

This clone was detected only once. The chain has TRBV19 and TRBJ2-1; 7 bases match TRBD1. This CDR3 is 15 amino acids long. With V trimmed by 3 bases and J by 5 bases, 7 bases remained unmatched. The germline V gene has CDR1 LNHDA and CDR2 SQIVND (reference sequence). The CDR3 here is CASSITGDPNNEQFF. CDR3 sequence (DNA): TGTGCCAGTAGTATCACAGGGGATCCTAACAATGAGCAGTTCTTC.

The chain has TRBV4-1 and TRBJ1-3; perhaps TRBD1 as D (6 bases). Germline V gene data show CDR1 as MGHRA and CDR2 as YSYEKL. This CDR3 contains 17 residues. The ends were cut back, 0 bases at V and 2 bases at J, with 14 bases in the middle. For the CDR3, the DNA is TGCGCCAGCAGCCAAGATTACCGGGACATCACTGGAAACACCATATATTTT. Translating gives CASSQDYRDITGNTIYF.

V is TRBV5-1 and J is TRBJ2-7, with D possibly TRBD1 on 6 matching bases. The CDR3 totals 15 residues. Per the germline V gene, CDR1 is SGHRS and CDR2 is YFSETQ. V lost 0 bases and J lost 7, with 17 bases in between. The CDR3 DNA reads TGCGCCAGCAGCTTGGGACAAACAGGGAATGGGGAGCAGTACTTC. This gives the protein CASSLGQTGNGEQYF. Complete variable domain (other parts from reference TRBV5-1 and TRBJ2-7): KAGVTQTPRYLIKTRGQQVTLSCSPISGHRSVSWYQQTPGQGLQFLFEYFSETQRNKGNFPGRFSGRQFSNSRSEMNVSTLELGDSALYLCASSLGQTGNGEQYFGPGTRLTVT.

The chain links TRBV27 to TRBJ1-1; D gene unclear. The V end was cut by 6 bases, the J end by 4 bases, with 15 bases between. CDR1 is MNHEY, CDR2 SMNVEV, per germline (reference sequence). The CDR3 loop spans 14 amino acids. CDR3 protein: CASRPIVSGTEAFF. The CDR3 region has the DNA TGTGCCAGCAGGCCAATTGTTAGTGGCACTGAAGCTTTCTTT.

CDR3 amino acids: CASSLRGGPSGDNEQFF. CDR3 nucleotide sequence: TGTGCCAGCAGCTTAAGAGGGGGGCCTAGCGGAGACAATGAGCAGTTCTTC. This chain uses TRBV7-2 with TRBJ2-1; maybe TRBD2 (7 bases). The V end lost 2 bases, the J end lost 5 bases, and 19 bases lay between the germline ends. In germline, CDR1 is SGHTA, CDR2 FQGNSA. CDR3 size: 17 residues.

The genes are TRBV29-1 and TRBJ2-1; 7 bases agree with TRBD2. This CDR3 region has 14 residues. Germline CDR1 is SQVTM and CDR2 is ANQGSEA. With 4 bases clipped from V and 1 base from J, the junction kept 4 bases outside the gene matches. CDR3 protein: CSVGGRLSYNEQFF. The CDR3 DNA is TGCAGCGTTGGCGGGAGATTGTCCTACAATGAGCAGTTCTTC.

In this sample, this clone turned up once. This chain joins TRBV5-4 and TRBJ2-3, with TRBD2 identical over 7 bases. This CDR3 is built from 16 residues. With 0 bases clipped from V and 4 bases from J, the junction kept 8 bases outside the gene matches. Germline V gene sequence: CDR1 SGHNT, CDR2 YYREEE (reference sequence). Here the CDR3 DNA reads TGTGCCAGCAGCTTGGCGGGTATTGCGGGAGCAGATACGCAGTATTTT. Encoded protein: CASSLAGIAGADTQYF.